These 24 T cell receptor beta chains share one sample of origin, sequenced in a study of beta chain features in type 1 diabetes. Expressed TCRB transcripts were sequenced after all isolated RNA was converted to cDNA. Libraries were prepared by immunoSEQ multiplex PCR; TCRdb keeps only in-frame clonotypes and omits some of them. The table has around 430,000 clones, 25% to 35% seen once; the top ten hold about 0.06%. The sequenced sample was naive CD4+ T cells from blood. The origin of the receptors is a young man in good health.

V and J are TRBV7-3 and TRBJ2-5; 13 nucleotides match TRBD2. The ends lost 5 bases at V and 4 bases at J; junction bases unmatched: 7. This CDR3 spans 16 amino acids. Germline loops: CDR1 SGHTA, CDR2 FQGTGA. In DNA, the CDR3 is TGTGCCAGCAGCCCAAGGACTAGCGGGAGTGGAGAGACCCAGTACTTC. Amino acids: CASSPRTSGSGETQYF.

This sequence joins TRBV6-1 and TRBJ1-5; D perhaps matches TRBD1 (5 bases). CDR1 and CDR2 from the germline V gene are MNHNS and SASEGT. V was shortened by 6 bases and J by 3 bases, with 12 bases between the two germline ends. This CDR3 is 14 amino acids long. The CDR3 nucleotides are TGTGCCAGCAGGGGGGGAGGGAACAATCAGCCCCAGCATTTT. Protein: CASRGGGNNQPQHF.

The rearrangement joins TRBV6-1 to TRBJ1-4; D is undetermined. Germline loops: CDR1 MNHNS, CDR2 SASEGT. The CDR3 sequence is 13 residues long. V was clipped by 0 bases and J by 12 bases, with 11 bases between them. The CDR3 DNA is TGTGCCAGCAGTGAAGCGGTACCGATCGAACTGTTTTTT. As protein: CASSEAVPIELFF.

This clone was seen a handful of times. The chain combines TRBV4-3 with TRBJ2-1; 9 nucleotides match TRBD2. Germline loops: CDR1 LGHNA, CDR2 YSLEER. This CDR3 spans 15 amino acids. V lost 0 bases and J lost 6; bases outside the gene matches: 3. This CDR3 is CASSQEPTSGNEQFF. The CDR3, as DNA: TGCGCCAGCAGCCAAGAGCCGACTAGCGGCAATGAGCAGTTCTTC.

This clone was seen a handful of times. The chain links TRBV30 to TRBJ2-7; D may be TRBD2 (5 bases). V was clipped by 3 bases and J by 13 bases, with 13 bases between them. This CDR3 contains 10 residues. Germline assignment: CDR1 GTSNPN and CDR2 SVGIG (reference sequence). Written as DNA, the CDR3 is TGTGCCTGGAGGGGGAGTGTGGAATACTTC. This gives the protein CAWRGSVEYF.

The chain combines TRBV4-2 with TRBJ2-3; no firm D call. This CDR3 has 13 amino acids. V lost 3 bases and J lost 5, with 9 bases in between. Germline V lookup: CDR1 LGHNA, CDR2 YNFKEQ. The CDR3 protein is CASSHSALDTQYF. The CDR3 bases are TGTGCCAGCAGCCACTCGGCGCTAGATACGCAGTATTTT.

CDR3 residues: CASVGTGAAYEQYF. The CDR3, as DNA: TGTGCCAGCGTTGGGACAGGGGCCGCCTACGAGCAGTACTTC. This rearrangement joins TRBV28 to TRBJ2-7; 10 bases are a match to TRBD1. This CDR3 spans 14 amino acids. Germline V gene lookup returns CDR1 MDHEN and CDR2 SYDVKM. V gave up 8 bases and J gave up 2 bases; unmatched junction bases: 6.

Only a few counts were recorded for this clone. The rearrangement links TRBV7-2 to TRBJ2-7, with D possibly TRBD2 on 5 matching bases. CDR1 SGHTA and CDR2 FQGNSA come from the germline V gene. The V end lost 3 bases, the J end lost 5 bases, and 14 bases lay between the germline ends. CDR3 size: 14 residues. Written as DNA, the CDR3 is TGTGCCAGCAGCTTTTTCGGGGTAGAGGACGAGCAGTACTTC. Translation: CASSFFGVEDEQYF.

This chain links TRBV7-3 with TRBJ2-5; D ambiguous. This CDR3 region has 11 residues. V gave up 5 bases and J gave up 5 bases, with 6 bases separating them. Germline V gives CDR1 SGHTA, CDR2 FQGTGA. The DNA for the CDR3 is TGTGCCAGCAGCGCTGGGGAGACCCAGTACTTC. This codes for CASSAGETQYF.

This clone was observed a handful of times. The chain employs TRBV18 and TRBJ1-2, with a tentative D call TRBD1 (5 bases). Germline-derived CDR1 and CDR2 are KGHSH and LQKENI. V was trimmed by 4 bases and J by 6 bases, leaving 9 bases between them. CDR3 length: 12 residues. This CDR3 is CASSRDRNGYTF. In nucleotides, the CDR3 is TGTGCCAGCTCACGCGACAGAAATGGCTACACCTTC.

This clone occurred a few times. J is TRBJ2-1 and V is TRBV2; TRBD2 might be the D (5 bases). The CDR3 is 12 residues long. Germline assignment: CDR1 SNHLY and CDR2 FYNNEI. V was pared by 6 bases and J by 4 bases, with 7 bases between. Written as DNA, the CDR3 is TGTGCCAGCAGCGGGATGTACAATGAGCAGTTCTTC. It is translated as CASSGMYNEQFF.

The rearrangement links TRBV28 to TRBJ1-4, with no clear D. V lost 8 bases and J 0 bases, leaving 7 bases between the germline ends. The CDR3 contains 13 residues. Germline assignment: CDR1 MDHEN and CDR2 SYDVKM. The CDR3 protein is CASRLATNEKLFF. CDR3 sequence (DNA): TGTGCCAGCCGACTTGCAACTAATGAAAAACTGTTTTTT.

The rearrangement uses TRBV29-1 and TRBJ1-1; D remains unclear. V lost 5 bases, J lost 8 bases, and 9 bases lay in between. CDR3 length equals 10 residues. CDR1 and CDR2 (germline): SQVTM, ANQGSEA. DNA for the CDR3: TGCAGCGTTAAGAGTGGAGAAGCTTTCTTT. Residues: CSVKSGEAFF.

The gene calls are TRBV5-4 and TRBJ1-1; D not certain. In germline, CDR1 is SGHNT, CDR2 YYREEE (reference sequence). The germline V and J ends were trimmed by 4 bases and 3 bases, with 7 bases remaining between them. The CDR3 spans 12 residues. The CDR3 reads CASSRPDTEAFF. DNA for the CDR3: TGTGCCAGCAGCCGTCCAGACACTGAAGCTTTCTTT.

This clone was seen a handful of times. This chain connects TRBV7-6 to TRBJ2-5, with D unclear. The CDR3 loop spans 13 amino acids. From germline, CDR1 is SGHVS and CDR2 FNYEAQ. The V gene lost 2 bases and the J gene lost 4 bases, with 8 bases spanning the gap. CDR3 region: CASSLSVPETQYF. The CDR3 DNA reads as TGTGCCAGCAGCTTATCAGTGCCAGAGACCCAGTACTTC. Drawing the rest from reference TRBV7-6 and TRBJ2-5, the complete variable domain is GAGVSQSPRYKVTKRGQDVALRCDPISGHVSLYWYRQALGQGPEFLTYFNYEAQQDKSGLPNDRFSAERPEGSISTLTIQRTEQRDSAMYRCASSLSVPETQYFGPGTRLLVL.

The chain couples TRBV20-1 to TRBJ2-5; D could derive from TRBD1 or TRBD2 (7 bases each). Germline lookup yields CDR1 DFQATT and CDR2 SNEGSKA (reference sequence). The V and J ends lost 6 bases and 7 bases respectively, with 12 bases between them. The CDR3 spans 11 residues. The CDR3 region has the DNA TGCAGTGCCACAGGGGAGGGGACCCAGTACTTC. Its protein is CSATGEGTQYF.

This clone is a singleton in its sample. The chain has TRBV11-2 and TRBJ2-3, with 8 bases aligning to TRBD1. This CDR3 spans 15 amino acids. CDR1 is SGHAT, CDR2 FQNNGV, per germline. V trimming: 5 bases; J trimming: 0 bases; junction bases outside the gene matches: 4. CDR3 in DNA: TGTGCCAGCAGCCGCAGGGGGCTCAGCACAGATACGCAGTATTTT. This sequence encodes CASSRRGLSTDTQYF. Full variable domain (missing parts from reference TRBV11-2 and TRBJ2-3): EAGVAQSPRYKIIEKRQSVAFWCNPISGHATLYWYQQILGQGPKLLIQFQNNGVVDDSQLPKDRFSAERLKGVDSTLKIQPAKLEDSAVYLCASSRRGLSTDTQYFGPGTRLTVL.

This clone was observed a few times. The chain links TRBV4-3 to TRBJ2-4, with D possibly called TRBD1 or TRBD2 (5 bases each). This CDR3 has 14 amino acids. V shed 4 bases and J shed 8 bases, with 15 bases lying between them. Germline values: CDR1 LGHNA, CDR2 YSLEER. CDR3 DNA: TGCGCCAGCAGCCTGGGGTGGGGGAAGGACATTCAGTACTTC. This encodes CASSLGWGKDIQYF.

The rearrangement uses TRBV7-9 and TRBJ2-6, with TRBD1 identical over 10 bases. V lost 3 bases and J lost 2; bases outside the gene matches: 7. The length of the CDR3 is 18 residues. CDR1 is SEHNR, CDR2 FQNEAQ, per germline (reference sequence). DNA for the CDR3: TGTGCCAGCAGCTTTTCCGGGACAGGGGCAGCTGGGGCCAACGTCCTGACTTTC. The encoded protein is CASSFSGTGAAGANVLTF.

The chain links TRBV10-3 to TRBJ2-5; 7 positions match TRBD1. The length of the CDR3 is 15 residues. J was trimmed by 1 base and V by 11 bases; bases with no gene match: 13. In germline, CDR1 is ENHRY, CDR2 SYGVKD. The CDR3 sequence is CAARKGQDIQETQYF. In nucleotides, the CDR3 is TGTGCCGCTAGAAAAGGACAGGACATCCAAGAGACCCAGTACTTC.

Here the CDR3 DNA reads TGTGCCTGGAGCACAAACGAGGCGTCTGGTTCCTACAATGAGCAGTTCTTC. Its protein is CAWSTNEASGSYNEQFF. V is TRBV30 and J is TRBJ2-1; D call uncertain. Germline V CDR1 and CDR2: GTSNPN, SVGIG (reference sequence). The V end lost 3 bases, the J end lost 1 base, and 19 bases lay between the germline ends. There are 17 residues in the CDR3.

The rearrangement uses TRBV15 and TRBJ1-2, with D possibly matching TRBD1 (5 bases). The CDR3 runs to 14 residues. Germline-derived CDR1 and CDR2 are LNHNV and YYDKDF (reference sequence). Trimming took 5 bases from V and 9 from J, leaving 19 bases between them. CDR3 nucleotide sequence: TGTGCCACCAGCCCGGGGCCCCTAAATGAACGCTACACCTTC. This encodes CATSPGPLNERYTF.

The chain couples TRBV7-8 to TRBJ2-5; 7 bases align to TRBD1. V was pared by 5 bases and J by 7 bases, with 7 bases of the junction left unmatched. Germline-derived CDR1 and CDR2 are SGHVS and FQNEAQ. This CDR3 is 13 amino acids long. CDR3 bases: TGTGCCAGCAGCGCCACAGGGGCGGTGACCCAGTACTTC. This gives the protein CASSATGAVTQYF.

The chain recombines TRBV14 with TRBJ2-7; D call uncertain. The CDR3 runs to 16 residues. Germline lookup yields CDR1 SGHDN and CDR2 FVKESK. Deletions cut 1 base from V and 7 bases from J, with 20 bases between. The DNA for the CDR3 is TGTGCCAGCAGCCAAGTCCTGTCGGCAGGTATCGCGGAGCAGTACTTC. This sequence encodes CASSQVLSAGIAEQYF.